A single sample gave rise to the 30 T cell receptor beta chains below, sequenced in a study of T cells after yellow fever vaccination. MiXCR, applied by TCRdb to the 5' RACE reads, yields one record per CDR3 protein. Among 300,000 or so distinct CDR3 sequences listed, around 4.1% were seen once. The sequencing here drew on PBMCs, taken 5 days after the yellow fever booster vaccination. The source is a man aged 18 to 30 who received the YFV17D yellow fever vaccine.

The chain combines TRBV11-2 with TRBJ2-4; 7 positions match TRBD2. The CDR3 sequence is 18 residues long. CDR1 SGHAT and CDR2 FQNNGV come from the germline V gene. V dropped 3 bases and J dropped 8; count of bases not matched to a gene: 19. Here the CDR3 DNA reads TGTGCCAGCAGCTTCCCCAGGCGGAGGGGAGGGATTGTTGACATTCAGTACTTC. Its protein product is CASSFPRRRGGIVDIQYF.

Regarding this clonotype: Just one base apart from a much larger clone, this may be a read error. The CDR3 reads CASSRTGSPLHF. The CDR3 nucleotides are TGTGCCAGCAGCCGGACAGGTTCACCCCTCCACTTT. This chain uses TRBV4-2 with TRBJ1-6; 7 bases align to TRBD1. V trimming: 4 bases; J trimming: 9 bases; junction bases outside the gene matches: 0. CDR1 is LGHNA, CDR2 YNFKEQ, per germline. CDR3 length: 12 residues.

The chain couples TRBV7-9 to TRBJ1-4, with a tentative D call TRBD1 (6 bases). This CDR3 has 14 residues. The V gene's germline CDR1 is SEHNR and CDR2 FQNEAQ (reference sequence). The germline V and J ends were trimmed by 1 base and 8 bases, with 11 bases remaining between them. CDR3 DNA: TGTGCCAGCAGCTTAGGAGGGGGAGACGAAAAACTGTTTTTT. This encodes CASSLGGGDEKLFF.

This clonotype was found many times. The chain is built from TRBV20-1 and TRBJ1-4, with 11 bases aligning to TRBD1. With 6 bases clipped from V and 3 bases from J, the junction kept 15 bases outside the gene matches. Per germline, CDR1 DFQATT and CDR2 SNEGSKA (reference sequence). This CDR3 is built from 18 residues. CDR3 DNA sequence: TGCAGTGCAGCCGGGACAGGGGGTCAAGTTTCTTCTAATGAAAAACTGTTTTTT. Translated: CSAAGTGGQVSSNEKLFF.

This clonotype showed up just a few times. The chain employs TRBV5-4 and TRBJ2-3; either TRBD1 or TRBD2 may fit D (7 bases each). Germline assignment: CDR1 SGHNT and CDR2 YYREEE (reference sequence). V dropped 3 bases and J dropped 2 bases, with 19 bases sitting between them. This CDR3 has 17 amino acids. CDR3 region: CASSSGGRAGPTDTQYF. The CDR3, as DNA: TGTGCCAGCAGCTCAGGGGGTAGAGCGGGGCCCACAGATACGCAGTATTTT.

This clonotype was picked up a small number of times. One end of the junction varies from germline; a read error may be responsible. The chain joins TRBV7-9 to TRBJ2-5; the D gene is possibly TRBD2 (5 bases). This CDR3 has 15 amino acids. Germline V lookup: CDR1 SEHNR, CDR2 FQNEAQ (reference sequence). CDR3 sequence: CASSLAPGGQDTQYF. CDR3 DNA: TGTGCCAGCAGCTTAGCCCCGGGCGGGCAAGACACCCAGTACTTC.

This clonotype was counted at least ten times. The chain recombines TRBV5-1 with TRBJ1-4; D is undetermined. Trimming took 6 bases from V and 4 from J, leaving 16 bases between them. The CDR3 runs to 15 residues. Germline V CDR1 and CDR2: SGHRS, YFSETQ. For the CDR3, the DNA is TGCGCCAGCACCCTAAGCGGGAGGGATAATGAAAAACTGTTTTTT. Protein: CASTLSGRDNEKLFF.

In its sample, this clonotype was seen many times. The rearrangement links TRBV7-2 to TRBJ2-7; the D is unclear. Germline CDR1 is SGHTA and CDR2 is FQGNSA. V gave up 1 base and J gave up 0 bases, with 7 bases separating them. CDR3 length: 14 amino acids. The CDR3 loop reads CASSLDGGSYEQYV. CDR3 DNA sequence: TGTGCCAGCAGCTTAGACGGCGGCTCCTACGAGCAGTACGTC.

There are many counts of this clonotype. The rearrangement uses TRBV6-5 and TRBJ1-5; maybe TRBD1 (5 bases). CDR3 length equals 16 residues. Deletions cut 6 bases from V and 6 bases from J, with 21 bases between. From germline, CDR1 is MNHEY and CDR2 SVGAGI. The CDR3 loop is CASSQLSVPGGQPQHF. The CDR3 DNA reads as TGTGCCAGCAGCCAACTCTCGGTACCGGGGGGTCAGCCCCAGCATTTT.

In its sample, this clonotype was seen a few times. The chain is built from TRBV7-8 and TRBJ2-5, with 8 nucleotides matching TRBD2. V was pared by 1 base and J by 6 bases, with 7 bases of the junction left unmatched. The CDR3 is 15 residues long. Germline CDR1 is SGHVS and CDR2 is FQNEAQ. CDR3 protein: CASSLELAARQTQYF. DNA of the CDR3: TGTGCCAGCAGCTTAGAACTAGCGGCTAGGCAGACCCAGTACTTC. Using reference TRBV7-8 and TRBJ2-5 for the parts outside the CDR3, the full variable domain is GAGVSQSPRYKVAKRGQDVALRCDPISGHVSLFWYQQALGQGPEFLTYFQNEAQLDKSGLPSDRFFAERPEGSVSTLKIQRTQQEDSAVYLCASSLELAARQTQYFGPGTRLLVL.

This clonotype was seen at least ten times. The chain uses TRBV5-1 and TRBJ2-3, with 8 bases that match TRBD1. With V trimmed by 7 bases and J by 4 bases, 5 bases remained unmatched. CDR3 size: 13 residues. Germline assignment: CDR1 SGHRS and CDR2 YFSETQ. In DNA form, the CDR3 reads TGCGCCAGCTCCGGACAGGGTCCAGATACGCAGTATTTT. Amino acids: CASSGQGPDTQYF. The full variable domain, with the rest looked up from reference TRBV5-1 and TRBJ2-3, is KAGVTQTPRYLIKTRGQQVTLSCSPISGHRSVSWYQQTPGQGLQFLFEYFSETQRNKGNFPGRFSGRQFSNSRSEMNVSTLELGDSALYLCASSGQGPDTQYFGPGTRLTVL.

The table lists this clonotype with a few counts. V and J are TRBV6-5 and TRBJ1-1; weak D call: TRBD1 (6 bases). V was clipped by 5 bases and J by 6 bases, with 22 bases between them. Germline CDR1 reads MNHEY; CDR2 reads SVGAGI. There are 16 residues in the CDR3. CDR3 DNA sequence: TGTGCCAGCAGTGCCTACTACAGGGACCTCGGCGCTGAAGCTTTCTTT. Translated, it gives CASSAYYRDLGAEAFF.

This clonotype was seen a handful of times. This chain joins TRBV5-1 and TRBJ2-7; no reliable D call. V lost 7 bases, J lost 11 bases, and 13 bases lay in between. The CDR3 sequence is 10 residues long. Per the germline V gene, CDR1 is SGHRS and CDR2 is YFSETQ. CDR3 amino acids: CASLRVVEYV. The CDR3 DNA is TGCGCCAGCTTGCGAGTAGTGGAGTACGTC.

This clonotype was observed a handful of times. Here the CDR3 reads CACGRGWGTEAFF. CDR3 DNA: TGTGCCTGCGGAAGAGGGTGGGGGACTGAAGCTTTCTTT. The chain uses TRBV30 and TRBJ1-1, with a weak D call TRBD1 (5 bases). Deletions cut 6 bases from V and 5 bases from J, with 16 bases between. This CDR3 is built from 13 residues. Germline V gene lookup returns CDR1 GTSNPN and CDR2 SVGIG (reference sequence).

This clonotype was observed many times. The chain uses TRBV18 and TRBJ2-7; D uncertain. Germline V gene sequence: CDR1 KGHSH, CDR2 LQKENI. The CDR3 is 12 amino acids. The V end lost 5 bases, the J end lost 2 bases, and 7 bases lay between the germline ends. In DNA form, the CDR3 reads TGTGCCAGCTCAGGGCTTCCCTACGAGCAGTACTTC. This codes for CASSGLPYEQYF.

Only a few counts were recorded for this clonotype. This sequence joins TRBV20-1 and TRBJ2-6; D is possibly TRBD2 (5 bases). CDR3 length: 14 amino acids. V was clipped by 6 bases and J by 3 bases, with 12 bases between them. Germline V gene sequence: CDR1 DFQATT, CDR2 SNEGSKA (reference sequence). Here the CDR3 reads CSAPDFGGANVLTF. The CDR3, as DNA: TGCAGTGCACCGGACTTCGGTGGGGCCAACGTCCTGACTTTC.

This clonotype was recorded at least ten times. The DNA of the CDR3 is TGTGCCAGCAGTTCCCCATTTGGGGGCTCGGGAAATGAGCAGTTCTTC. Translation gives CASSSPFGGSGNEQFF. This chain connects TRBV6-2 or TRBV6-3 to TRBJ2-1, with D possibly matching TRBD1 (6 bases). This CDR3 region has 16 residues. CDR1 and CDR2 from the germline V gene are MNHEY and SVGEGT. The V and J ends lost 4 bases and 7 bases respectively, with 20 bases between them.

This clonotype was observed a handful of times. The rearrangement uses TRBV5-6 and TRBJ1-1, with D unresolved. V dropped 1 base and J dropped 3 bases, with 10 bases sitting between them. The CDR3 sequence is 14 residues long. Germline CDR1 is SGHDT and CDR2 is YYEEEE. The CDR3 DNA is TGTGCCAGCAGCTTGTCTTGGGTGTACACTGAAGCTTTCTTT. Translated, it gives CASSLSWVYTEAFF.

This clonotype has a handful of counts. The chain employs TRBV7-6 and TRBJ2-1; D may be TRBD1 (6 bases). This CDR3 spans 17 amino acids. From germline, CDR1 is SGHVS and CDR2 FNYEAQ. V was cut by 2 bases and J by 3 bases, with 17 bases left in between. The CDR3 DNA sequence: TGTGCCAGCAGCTTAAGTGGGGGACACCTAGGCTACAATGAGCAGTTCTTC. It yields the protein CASSLSGGHLGYNEQFF.

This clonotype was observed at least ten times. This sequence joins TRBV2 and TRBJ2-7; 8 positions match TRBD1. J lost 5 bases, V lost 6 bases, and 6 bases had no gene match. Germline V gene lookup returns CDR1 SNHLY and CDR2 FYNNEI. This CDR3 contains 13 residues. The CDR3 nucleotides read TGTGCCAGCAGACCGCAACAGGGGGACGAGCAGTACTTC. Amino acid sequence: CASRPQQGDEQYF. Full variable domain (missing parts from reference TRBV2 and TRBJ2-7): EPEVTQTPSHQVTQMGQEVILRCVPISNHLYFYWYRQILGQKVEFLVSFYNNEISEKSEIFDDQFSVERPDGSNFTLKIRSTKLEDSAMYFCASRPQQGDEQYFGPGTRLTVT.

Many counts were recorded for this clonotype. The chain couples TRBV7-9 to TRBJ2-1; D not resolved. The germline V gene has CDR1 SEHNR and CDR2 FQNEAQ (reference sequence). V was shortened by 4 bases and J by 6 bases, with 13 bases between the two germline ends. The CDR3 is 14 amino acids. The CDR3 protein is CASSSVDLGNEQFF. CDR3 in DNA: TGTGCCAGCAGCTCAGTGGACCTAGGCAATGAGCAGTTCTTC.

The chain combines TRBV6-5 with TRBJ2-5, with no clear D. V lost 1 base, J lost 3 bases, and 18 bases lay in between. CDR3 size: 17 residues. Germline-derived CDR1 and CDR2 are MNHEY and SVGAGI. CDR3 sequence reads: CASSYYRSSRREETQYF. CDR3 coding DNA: TGTGCCAGCAGTTACTATCGATCGTCTCGTCGGGAAGAGACCCAGTACTTC.

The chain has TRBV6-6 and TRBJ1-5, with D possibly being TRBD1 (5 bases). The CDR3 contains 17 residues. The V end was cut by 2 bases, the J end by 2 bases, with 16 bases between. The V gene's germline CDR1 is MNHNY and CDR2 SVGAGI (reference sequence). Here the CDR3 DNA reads TGTGCCAGCAGTTACGGGGTCCGGGGCGGCCGCAATCAGCCCCAGCATTTT. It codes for CASSYGVRGGRNQPQHF.

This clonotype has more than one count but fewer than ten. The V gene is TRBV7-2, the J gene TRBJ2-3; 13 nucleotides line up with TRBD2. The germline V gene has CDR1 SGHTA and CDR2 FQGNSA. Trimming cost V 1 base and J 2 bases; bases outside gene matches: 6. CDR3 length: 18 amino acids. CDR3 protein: CASSLDSGLAGDTDTQYF. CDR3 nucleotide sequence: TGTGCCAGCAGCTTAGACTCCGGACTAGCGGGGGACACAGATACGCAGTATTTT.

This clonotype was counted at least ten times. The CDR3 nucleotides are TGCAGCGCCTGGGGGGCCGGGGAGCTGTTTTTT. Protein product: CSAWGAGELFF. The V gene is TRBV29-1, the J gene TRBJ2-2, with D possibly matching TRBD2 (6 bases). Germline V lookup: CDR1 SQVTM, CDR2 ANQGSEA. The CDR3 has 11 amino acids. V was shortened by 7 bases and J by 6 bases, with 9 bases between the two germline ends.

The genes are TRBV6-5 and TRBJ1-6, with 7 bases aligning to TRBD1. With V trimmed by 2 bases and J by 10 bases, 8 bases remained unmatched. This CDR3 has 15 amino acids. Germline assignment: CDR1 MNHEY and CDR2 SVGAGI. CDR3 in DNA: TGTGCCAGCAGTTACGACAGGGCTGTAGGGTCACCCCTCCACTTT. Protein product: CASSYDRAVGSPLHF.

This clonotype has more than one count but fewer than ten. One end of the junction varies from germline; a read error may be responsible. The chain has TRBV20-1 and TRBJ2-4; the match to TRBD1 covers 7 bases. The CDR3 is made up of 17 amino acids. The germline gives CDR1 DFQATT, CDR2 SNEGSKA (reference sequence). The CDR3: CSARADRATIAKNIQYF. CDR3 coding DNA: TGCAGTGCCAGAGCCGACAGGGCTACCATAGCCAAAAACATTCAGTACTTC.

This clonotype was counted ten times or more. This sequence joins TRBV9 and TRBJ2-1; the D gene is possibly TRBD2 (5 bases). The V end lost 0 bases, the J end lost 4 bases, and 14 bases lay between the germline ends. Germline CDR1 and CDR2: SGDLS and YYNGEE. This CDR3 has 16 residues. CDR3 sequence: CASSVVGNKLYNEQFF. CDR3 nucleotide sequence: TGTGCCAGCAGCGTAGTCGGGAACAAGCTTTACAATGAGCAGTTCTTC.

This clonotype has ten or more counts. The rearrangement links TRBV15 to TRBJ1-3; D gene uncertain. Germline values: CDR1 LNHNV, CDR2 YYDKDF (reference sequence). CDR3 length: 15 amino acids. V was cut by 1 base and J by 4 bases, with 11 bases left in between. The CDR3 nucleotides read TGTGCCACCAGCAGAGTTTTCGGGGAAGGAAACACCATATATTTT. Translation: CATSRVFGEGNTIYF.

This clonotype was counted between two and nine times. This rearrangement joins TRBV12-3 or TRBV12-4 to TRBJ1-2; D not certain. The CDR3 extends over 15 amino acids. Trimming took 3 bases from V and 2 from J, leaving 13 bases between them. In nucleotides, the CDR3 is TGTGCCAGCAGTTTTCGGGGTCCTCAAAACTATGGCTACACCTTC. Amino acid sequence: CASSFRGPQNYGYTF.